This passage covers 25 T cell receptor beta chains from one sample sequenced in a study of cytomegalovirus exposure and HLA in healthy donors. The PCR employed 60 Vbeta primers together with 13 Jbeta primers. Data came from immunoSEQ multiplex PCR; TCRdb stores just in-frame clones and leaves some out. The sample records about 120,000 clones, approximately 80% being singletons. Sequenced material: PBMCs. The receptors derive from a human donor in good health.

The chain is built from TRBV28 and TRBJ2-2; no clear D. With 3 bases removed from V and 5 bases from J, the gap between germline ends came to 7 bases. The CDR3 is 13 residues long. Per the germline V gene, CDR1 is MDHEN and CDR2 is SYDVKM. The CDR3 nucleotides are TGTGCCAGCAGTTTTATCCGGACCGGGGAGCTGTTTTTT. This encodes CASSFIRTGELFF.

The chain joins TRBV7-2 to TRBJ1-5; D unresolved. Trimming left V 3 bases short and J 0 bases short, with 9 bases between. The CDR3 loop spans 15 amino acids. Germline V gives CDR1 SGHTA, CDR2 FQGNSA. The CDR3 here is CASSFGPDSNQPQHF. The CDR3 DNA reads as TGTGCCAGCAGCTTTGGGCCTGATAGCAATCAGCCCCAGCATTTT.

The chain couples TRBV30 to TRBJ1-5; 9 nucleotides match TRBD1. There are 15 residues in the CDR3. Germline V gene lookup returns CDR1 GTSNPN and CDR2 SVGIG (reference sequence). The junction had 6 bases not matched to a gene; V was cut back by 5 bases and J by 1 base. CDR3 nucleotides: TGTGCCTGGCAACCGGGACAGGGCAGCAATCAGCCCCAGCATTTT. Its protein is CAWQPGQGSNQPQHF.

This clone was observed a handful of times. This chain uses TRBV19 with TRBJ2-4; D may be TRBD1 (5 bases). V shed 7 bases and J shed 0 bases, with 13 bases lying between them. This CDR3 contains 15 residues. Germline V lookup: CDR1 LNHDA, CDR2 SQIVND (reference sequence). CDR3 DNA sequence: TGTGCCAGTACTGACAGACCACTAGCCAAAAACATTCAGTACTTC. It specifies CASTDRPLAKNIQYF.

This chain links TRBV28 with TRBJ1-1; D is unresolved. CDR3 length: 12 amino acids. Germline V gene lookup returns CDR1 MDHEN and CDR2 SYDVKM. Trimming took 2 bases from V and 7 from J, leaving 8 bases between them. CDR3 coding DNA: TGTGCCAGCAGTTTAAATCAGGTTGAAGCTTTCTTT. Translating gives CASSLNQVEAFF.

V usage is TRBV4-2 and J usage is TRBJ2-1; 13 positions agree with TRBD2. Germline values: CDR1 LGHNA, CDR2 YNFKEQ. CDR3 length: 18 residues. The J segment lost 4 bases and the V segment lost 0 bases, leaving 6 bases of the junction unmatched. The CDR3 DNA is TGTGCCAGCAGCCAAGATTCACGACTAGCGGGAGGATACAATGAGCAGTTCTTC. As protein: CASSQDSRLAGGYNEQFF.

CDR3 bases: TGTGCCAGCAGTGTCCAGGGTTGGTCTGGGGCCAACGTCCTGACTTTC. Translation gives CASSVQGWSGANVLTF. This chain uses TRBV7-8 with TRBJ2-6; a weak D match, TRBD1 (5 bases). Trimming removed 6 bases from V and 1 base from J, with 13 bases in between. Germline-derived CDR1 and CDR2 are SGHVS and FQNEAQ. The CDR3 runs 16 residues.

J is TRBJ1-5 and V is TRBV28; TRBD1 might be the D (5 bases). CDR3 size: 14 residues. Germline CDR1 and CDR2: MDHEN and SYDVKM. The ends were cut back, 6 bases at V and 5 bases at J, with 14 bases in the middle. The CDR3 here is CASSSAQGDQPQHF. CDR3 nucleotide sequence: TGTGCCAGCAGCTCGGCCCAGGGTGATCAGCCCCAGCATTTT.

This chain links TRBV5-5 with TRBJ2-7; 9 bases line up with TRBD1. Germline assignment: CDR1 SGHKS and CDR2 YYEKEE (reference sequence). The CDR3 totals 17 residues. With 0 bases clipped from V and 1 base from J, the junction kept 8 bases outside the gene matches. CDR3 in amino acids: CASSLEHRGQGSYEQYF. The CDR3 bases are TGTGCCAGCAGCTTGGAACACAGGGGGCAGGGGTCCTACGAGCAGTACTTC. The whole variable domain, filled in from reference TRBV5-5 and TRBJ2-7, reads DAGVTQSPTHLIKTRGQQVTLRCSPISGHKSVSWYQQVLGQGPQFIFQYYEKEERGRGNFPDRFSARQFPNYSSELNVNALLLGDSALYLCASSLEHRGQGSYEQYFGPGTRLTVT.

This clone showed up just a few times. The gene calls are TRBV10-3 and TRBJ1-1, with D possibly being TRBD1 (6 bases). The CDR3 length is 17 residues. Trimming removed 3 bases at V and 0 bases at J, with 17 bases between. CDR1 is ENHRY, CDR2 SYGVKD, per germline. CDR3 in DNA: TGTGCCATCAGTGATCTCGGGGGGGGGCGCCTGAACACTGAAGCTTTCTTT. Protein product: CAISDLGGGRLNTEAFF.

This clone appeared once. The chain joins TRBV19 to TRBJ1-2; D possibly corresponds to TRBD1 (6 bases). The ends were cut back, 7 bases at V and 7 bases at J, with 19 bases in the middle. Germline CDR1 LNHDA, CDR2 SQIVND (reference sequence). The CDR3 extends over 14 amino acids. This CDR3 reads CASTGEIQGSGYTF. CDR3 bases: TGTGCCAGTACCGGTGAAATACAGGGTAGTGGCTACACCTTC.

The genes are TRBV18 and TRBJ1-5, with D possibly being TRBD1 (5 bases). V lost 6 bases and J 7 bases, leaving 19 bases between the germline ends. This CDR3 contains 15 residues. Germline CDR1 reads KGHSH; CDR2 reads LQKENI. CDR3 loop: CASSPFGTTGQPQHF. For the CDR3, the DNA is TGTGCCAGCTCCCCGTTCGGGACTACGGGCCAGCCCCAGCATTTT.

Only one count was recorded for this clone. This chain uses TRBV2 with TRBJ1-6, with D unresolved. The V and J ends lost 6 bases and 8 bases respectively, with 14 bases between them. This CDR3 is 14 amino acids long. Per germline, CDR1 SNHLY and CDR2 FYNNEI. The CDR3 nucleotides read TGTGCCAGCAGCGTCTCATCCCGCGATTCACCCCTCCACTTT. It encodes CASSVSSRDSPLHF.

In DNA form, the CDR3 reads TGTGCCAGCAGCCCGGGACAGGATGGAAACACCATATATTTT. Translation gives CASSPGQDGNTIYF. This sequence joins TRBV28 and TRBJ1-3; TRBD1 agrees at 8 bases. Germline V gene lookup returns CDR1 MDHEN and CDR2 SYDVKM. J lost 3 bases, V lost 6 bases, and 4 bases had no gene match. This CDR3 is 14 amino acids long.

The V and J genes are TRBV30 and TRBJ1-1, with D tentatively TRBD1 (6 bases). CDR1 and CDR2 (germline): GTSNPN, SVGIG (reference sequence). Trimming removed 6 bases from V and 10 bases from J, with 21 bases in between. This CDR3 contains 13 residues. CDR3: CACLLGGARTAFF. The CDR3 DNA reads TGTGCCTGCCTCCTGGGGGGGGCTCGGACAGCTTTCTTT.

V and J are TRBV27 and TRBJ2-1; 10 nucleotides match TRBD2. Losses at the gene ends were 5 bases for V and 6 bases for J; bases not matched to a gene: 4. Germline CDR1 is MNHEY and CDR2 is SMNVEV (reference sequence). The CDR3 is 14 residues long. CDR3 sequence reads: CASSEAGGTNEQFF. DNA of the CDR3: TGTGCCAGCAGTGAAGCGGGAGGGACCAATGAGCAGTTCTTC.

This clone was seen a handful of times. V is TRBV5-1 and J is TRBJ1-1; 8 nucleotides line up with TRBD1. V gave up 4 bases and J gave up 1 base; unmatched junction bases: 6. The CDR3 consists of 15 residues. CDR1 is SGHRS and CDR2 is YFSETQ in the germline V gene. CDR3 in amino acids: CASSPGQGSNTEAFF. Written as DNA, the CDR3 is TGCGCCAGCAGCCCTGGACAGGGCTCGAACACTGAAGCTTTCTTT.

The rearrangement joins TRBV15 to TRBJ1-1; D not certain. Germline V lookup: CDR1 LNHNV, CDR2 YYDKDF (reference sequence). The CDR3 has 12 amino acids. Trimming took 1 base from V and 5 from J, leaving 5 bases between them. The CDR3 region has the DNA TGTGCCACCAGCAGAGGAGGAACTGAAGCTTTCTTT. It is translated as CATSRGGTEAFF.

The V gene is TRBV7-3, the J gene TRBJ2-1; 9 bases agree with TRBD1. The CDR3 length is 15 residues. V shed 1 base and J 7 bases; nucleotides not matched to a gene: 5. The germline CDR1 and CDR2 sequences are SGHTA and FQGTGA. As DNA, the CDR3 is TGTGCCAGCAGCTTAATGGGACAGGGTAGGAATGAGCAGTTCTTC. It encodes CASSLMGQGRNEQFF.

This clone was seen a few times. The CDR3 DNA reads TGTGCCAGCAGCTTAGATCACGCCGTTAGCGGGCTAGCCAAAAACATTCAGTACTTC. It specifies CASSLDHAVSGLAKNIQYF. This chain links TRBV11-2 with TRBJ2-4; 7 bases agree with TRBD2. CDR1 and CDR2 (germline): SGHAT, FQNNGV. CDR3 length: 19 residues. The V segment lost 0 bases and the J segment 0 bases; nucleotides outside the gene matches: 11. Variable domain in full (rest from reference TRBV11-2 and TRBJ2-4): EAGVAQSPRYKIIEKRQSVAFWCNPISGHATLYWYQQILGQGPKLLIQFQNNGVVDDSQLPKDRFSAERLKGVDSTLKIQPAKLEDSAVYLCASSLDHAVSGLAKNIQYFGAGTRLSVL.

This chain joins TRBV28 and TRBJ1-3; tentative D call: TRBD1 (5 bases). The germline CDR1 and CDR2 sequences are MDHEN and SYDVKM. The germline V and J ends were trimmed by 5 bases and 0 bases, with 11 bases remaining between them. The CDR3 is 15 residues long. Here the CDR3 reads CASSKPGLSGNTIYF. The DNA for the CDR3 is TGTGCCAGCAGTAAACCGGGACTCTCTGGAAACACCATATATTTT. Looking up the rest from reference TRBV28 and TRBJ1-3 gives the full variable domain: DVKVTQSSRYLVKRTGEKVFLECVQDMDHENMFWYRQDPGLGLRLIYFSYDVKMKEKGDIPEGYSVSREKKERFSLILESASTNQTSMYLCASSKPGLSGNTIYFGEGSWLTVV.

DNA of the CDR3: TGTGCCAGCAGTGCCACCGGCAGGTTCGCTGGAAACACCATATATTTT. It translates to CASSATGRFAGNTIYF. J is TRBJ1-3 and V is TRBV25-1; D unresolved. CDR1 is MGHDK, CDR2 SYGVNS, per germline. With 4 bases removed from V and 2 bases from J, the gap between germline ends came to 15 bases. The CDR3 loop spans 16 amino acids. Full variable domain (missing parts from reference TRBV25-1 and TRBJ1-3): EADIYQTPRYLVIGTGKKITLECSQTMGHDKMYWYQQDPGMELHLIHYSYGVNSTEKGDLSSESTVSRIRTEHFPLTLESARPSHTSQYLCASSATGRFAGNTIYFGEGSWLTVV.

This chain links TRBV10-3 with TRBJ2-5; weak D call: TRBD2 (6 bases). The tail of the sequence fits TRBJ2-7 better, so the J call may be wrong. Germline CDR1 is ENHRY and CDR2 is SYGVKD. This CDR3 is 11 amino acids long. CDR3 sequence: CAISWRGEQYF. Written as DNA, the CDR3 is TGTGCCATCAGTTGGAGGGGCGAGCAGTACTTC.

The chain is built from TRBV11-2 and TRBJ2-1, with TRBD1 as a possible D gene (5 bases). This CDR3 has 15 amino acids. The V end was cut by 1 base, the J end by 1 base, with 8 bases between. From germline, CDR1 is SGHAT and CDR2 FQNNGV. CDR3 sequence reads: CASSLGAGSYNEQFF. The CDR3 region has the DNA TGTGCCAGCAGCTTAGGGGCAGGGTCCTACAATGAGCAGTTCTTC.

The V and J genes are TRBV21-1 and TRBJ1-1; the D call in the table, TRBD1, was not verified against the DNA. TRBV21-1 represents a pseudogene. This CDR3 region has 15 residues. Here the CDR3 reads CASSPRTGRRTEAFF. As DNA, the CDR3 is TGTGCCAGCAGCCCCCGGACAGGGAGGCGGACTGAAGCTTTCTTT.